The sequence of this TCR beta chain was determined in a study of T-cell memory formation after mild COVID-19. Study context: TCR clustering was largely donor specific. Study findings and constraints: Clones contracting day 15 to 85 were balanced CD4/CD8; later expanders leaned CD4+.

This clonotype has more than one count but fewer than ten. Its antigen is currently unknown. Trimming left V 3 bases short and J 6 bases short, with 14 bases between. The CDR3 spans 14 residues. TCRdb reprocessed the 5' RACE reads via MiXCR and lists one record per CDR3 protein. The sample carries around 180,000 distinct CDR3 sequences, about a sixth recorded once. J is TRBJ1-1 and V is TRBV12-3 or TRBV12-4; possibly TRBD1 for D (5 bases). This sequence was found in an adult woman who had mild COVID-19 (a few samples of this study predate the infection). Cell type and time point are not known. The sequenced sample consisted of PBMCs or a T cell subset sorted from them (not recorded which). The CDR3 loop is CASSFSTWGAEAFF. CDR3 in DNA: TGTGCCAGCAGTTTCTCGACCTGGGGCGCTGAAGCTTTCTTT.